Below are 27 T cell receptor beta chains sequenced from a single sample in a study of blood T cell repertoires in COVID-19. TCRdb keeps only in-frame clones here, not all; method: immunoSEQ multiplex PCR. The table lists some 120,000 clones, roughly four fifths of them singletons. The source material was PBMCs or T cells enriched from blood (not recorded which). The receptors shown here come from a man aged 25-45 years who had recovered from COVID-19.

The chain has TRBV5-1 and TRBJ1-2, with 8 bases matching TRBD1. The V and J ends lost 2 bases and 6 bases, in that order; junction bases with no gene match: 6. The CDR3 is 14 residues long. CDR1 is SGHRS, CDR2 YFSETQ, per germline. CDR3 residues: CASSFETGGDGYTF. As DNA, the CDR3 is TGCGCCAGCAGCTTTGAAACAGGGGGAGATGGCTACACCTTC. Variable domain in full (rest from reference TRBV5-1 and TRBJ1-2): KAGVTQTPRYLIKTRGQQVTLSCSPISGHRSVSWYQQTPGQGLQFLFEYFSETQRNKGNFPGRFSGRQFSNSRSEMNVSTLELGDSALYLCASSFETGGDGYTFGSGTRLTVV.

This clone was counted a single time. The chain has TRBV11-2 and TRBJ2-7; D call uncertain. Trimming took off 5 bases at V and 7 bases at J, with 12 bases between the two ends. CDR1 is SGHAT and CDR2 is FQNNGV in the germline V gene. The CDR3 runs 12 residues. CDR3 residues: CASSPLTAEQYF. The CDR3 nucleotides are TGTGCCAGCAGCCCTCTTACTGCAGAGCAGTACTTC.

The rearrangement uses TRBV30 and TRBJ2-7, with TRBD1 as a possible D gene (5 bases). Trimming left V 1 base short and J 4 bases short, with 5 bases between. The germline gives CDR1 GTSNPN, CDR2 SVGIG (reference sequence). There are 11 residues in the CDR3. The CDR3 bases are TGTGCCTGGAGTGGACAGTACGAGCAGTACTTC. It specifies CAWSGQYEQYF.

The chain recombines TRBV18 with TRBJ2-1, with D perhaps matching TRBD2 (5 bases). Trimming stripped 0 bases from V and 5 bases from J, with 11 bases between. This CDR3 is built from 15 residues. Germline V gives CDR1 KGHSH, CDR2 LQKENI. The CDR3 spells CASSPPRDFNNEQFF. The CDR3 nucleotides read TGTGCCAGCTCACCACCCCGGGATTTTAACAATGAGCAGTTCTTC.

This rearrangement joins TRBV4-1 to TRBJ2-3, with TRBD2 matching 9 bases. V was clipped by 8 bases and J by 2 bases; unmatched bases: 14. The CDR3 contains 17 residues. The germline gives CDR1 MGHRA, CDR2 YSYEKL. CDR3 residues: CASRRGGLAGNTDTQYF. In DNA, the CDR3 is TGCGCCAGCCGCCGGGGCGGGCTAGCGGGAAACACAGATACGCAGTATTTT.

CDR3 sequence reads: CASSLSAGGDTQYF. The CDR3 coding sequence is TGTGCCAGCAGCTTGTCTGCGGGAGGAGATACGCAGTATTTT. This chain connects TRBV5-6 to TRBJ2-3, with 8 bases identical to TRBD2. V was clipped by 1 base and J by 5 bases; unmatched bases: 3. Germline V gives CDR1 SGHDT, CDR2 YYEEEE. The length of the CDR3 is 14 residues.

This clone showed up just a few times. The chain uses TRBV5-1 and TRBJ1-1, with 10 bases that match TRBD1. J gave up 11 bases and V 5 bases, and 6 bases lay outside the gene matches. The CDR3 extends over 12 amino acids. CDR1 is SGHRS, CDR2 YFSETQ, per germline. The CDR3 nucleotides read TGCGCCAGCAGTTACGGGACAGGGGAGGCTTTCTTT. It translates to CASSYGTGEAFF.

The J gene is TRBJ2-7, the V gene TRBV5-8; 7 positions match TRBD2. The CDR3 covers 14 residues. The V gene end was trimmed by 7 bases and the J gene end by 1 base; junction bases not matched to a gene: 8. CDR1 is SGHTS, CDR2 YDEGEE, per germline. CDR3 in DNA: TGTGCCAGCTACGGAGTCGGGGGGTCCTACGAGCAGTACGTC. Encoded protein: CASYGVGGSYEQYV.

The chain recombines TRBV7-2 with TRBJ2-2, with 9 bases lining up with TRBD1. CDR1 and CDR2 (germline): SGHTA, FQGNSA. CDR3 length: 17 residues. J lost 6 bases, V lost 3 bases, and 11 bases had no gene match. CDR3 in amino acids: CASSFEIQGAYAGELFF. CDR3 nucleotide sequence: TGTGCCAGCAGCTTTGAAATACAGGGGGCCTACGCCGGGGAGCTGTTTTTT.

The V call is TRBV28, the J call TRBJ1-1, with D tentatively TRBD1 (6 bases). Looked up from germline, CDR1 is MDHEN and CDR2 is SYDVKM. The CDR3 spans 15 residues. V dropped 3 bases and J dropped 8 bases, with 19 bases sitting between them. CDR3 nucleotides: TGTGCCAGCAGTTTCCCCGGAGCGACAGGAAAGGAAGCTTTCTTT. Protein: CASSFPGATGKEAFF. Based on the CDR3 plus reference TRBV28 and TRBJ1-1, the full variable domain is DVKVTQSSRYLVKRTGEKVFLECVQDMDHENMFWYRQDPGLGLRLIYFSYDVKMKEKGDIPEGYSVSREKKERFSLILESASTNQTSMYLCASSFPGATGKEAFFGQGTRLTVV.

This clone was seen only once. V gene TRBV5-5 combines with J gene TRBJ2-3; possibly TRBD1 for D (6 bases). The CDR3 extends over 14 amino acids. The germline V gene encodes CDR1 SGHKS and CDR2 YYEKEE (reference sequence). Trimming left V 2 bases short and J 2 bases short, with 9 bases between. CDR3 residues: CASSLQGYTDTQYF. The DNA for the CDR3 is TGTGCCAGCAGCTTACAGGGTTACACAGATACGCAGTATTTT.

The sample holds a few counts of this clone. CDR3: CATTGGAKAEQFF. CDR3 in DNA: TGTGCCACCACGGGGGGGGCTAAGGCTGAGCAGTTCTTC. V is TRBV9 and J is TRBJ2-1, with 8 bases aligning to TRBD2. The CDR3 is made up of 13 amino acids. CDR1 SGDLS and CDR2 YYNGEE come from the germline V gene. The J segment lost 9 bases and the V segment lost 9 bases, leaving 11 bases of the junction unmatched. Based on the CDR3 plus reference TRBV9 and TRBJ2-1, the full variable domain is DSGVTQTPKHLITATGQRVTLRCSPRSGDLSVYWYQQSLDQGLQFLIQYYNGEERAKGNILERFSAQQFPDLHSELNLSSLELGDSALYFCATTGGAKAEQFFGPGTRLTVL.

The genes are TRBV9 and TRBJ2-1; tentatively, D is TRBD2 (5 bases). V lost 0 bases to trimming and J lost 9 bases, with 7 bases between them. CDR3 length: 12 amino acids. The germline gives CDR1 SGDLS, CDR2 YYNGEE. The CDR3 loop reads CASSVASTEQFF. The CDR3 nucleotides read TGTGCCAGCAGCGTAGCTAGCACTGAGCAGTTCTTC.

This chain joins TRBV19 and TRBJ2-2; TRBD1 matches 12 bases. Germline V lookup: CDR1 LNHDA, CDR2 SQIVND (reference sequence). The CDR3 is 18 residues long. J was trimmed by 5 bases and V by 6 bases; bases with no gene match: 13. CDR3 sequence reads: CASRNLFSGQGATGELFF. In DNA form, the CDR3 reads TGTGCCAGTAGGAACCTATTTTCGGGACAGGGGGCTACCGGGGAGCTGTTTTTT.

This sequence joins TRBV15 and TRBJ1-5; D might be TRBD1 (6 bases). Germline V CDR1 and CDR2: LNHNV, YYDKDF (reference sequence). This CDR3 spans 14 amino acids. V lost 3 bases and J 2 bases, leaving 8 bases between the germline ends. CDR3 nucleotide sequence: TGTGCCACCAGCAGGCAGGGGCGCAATCAGCCCCAGCATTTT. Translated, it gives CATSRQGRNQPQHF.

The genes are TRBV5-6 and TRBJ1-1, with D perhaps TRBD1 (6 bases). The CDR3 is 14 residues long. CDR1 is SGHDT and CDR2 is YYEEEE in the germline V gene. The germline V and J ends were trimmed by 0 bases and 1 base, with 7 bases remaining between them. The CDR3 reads CASSLVDRNTEAFF. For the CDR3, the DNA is TGTGCCAGCAGCTTGGTGGACAGGAACACTGAAGCTTTCTTT.

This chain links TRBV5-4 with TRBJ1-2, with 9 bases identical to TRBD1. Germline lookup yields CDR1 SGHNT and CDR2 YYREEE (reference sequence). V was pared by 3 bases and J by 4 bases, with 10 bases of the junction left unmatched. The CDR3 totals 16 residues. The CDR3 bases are TGTGCCAGCAGCTCGAACGGCGGGACAGGGAGCTATGGCTACACCTTC. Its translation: CASSSNGGTGSYGYTF.

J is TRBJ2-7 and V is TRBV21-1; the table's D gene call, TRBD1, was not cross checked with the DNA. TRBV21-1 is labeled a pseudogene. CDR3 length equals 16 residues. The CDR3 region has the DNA TGTGCCAGCAGCAAAGATGGGGGACAGGGGGTGAGCGAGCAGTACGTC. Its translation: CASSKDGGQGVSEQYV.

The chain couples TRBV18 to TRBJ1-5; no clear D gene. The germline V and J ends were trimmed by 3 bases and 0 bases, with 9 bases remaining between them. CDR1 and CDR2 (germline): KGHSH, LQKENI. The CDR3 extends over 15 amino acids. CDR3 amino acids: CASSPPGYSNQPQHF. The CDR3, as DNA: TGTGCCAGCTCACCCCCGGGGTATAGCAATCAGCCCCAGCATTTT.

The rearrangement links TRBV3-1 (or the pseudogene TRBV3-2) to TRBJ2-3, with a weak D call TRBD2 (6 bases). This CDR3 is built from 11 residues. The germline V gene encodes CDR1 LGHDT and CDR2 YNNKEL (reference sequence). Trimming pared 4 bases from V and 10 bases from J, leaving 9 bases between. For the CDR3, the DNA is TGTGCCAGCAGCCCCGGGGGTTCGCAGTATTTT. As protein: CASSPGGSQYF.

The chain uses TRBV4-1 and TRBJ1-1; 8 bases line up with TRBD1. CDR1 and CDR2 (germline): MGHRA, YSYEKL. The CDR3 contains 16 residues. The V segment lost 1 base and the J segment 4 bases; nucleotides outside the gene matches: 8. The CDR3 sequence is CASSQVSQGARTEAFF. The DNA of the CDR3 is TGCGCCAGCAGCCAAGTTTCGCAGGGGGCGCGCACTGAAGCTTTCTTT.

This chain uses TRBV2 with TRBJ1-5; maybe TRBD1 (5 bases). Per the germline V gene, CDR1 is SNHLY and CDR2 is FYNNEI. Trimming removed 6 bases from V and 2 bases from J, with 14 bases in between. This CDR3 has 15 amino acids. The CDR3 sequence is CASRGGTVGNQPQHF. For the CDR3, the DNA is TGTGCCAGCAGGGGAGGGACGGTAGGCAATCAGCCCCAGCATTTT. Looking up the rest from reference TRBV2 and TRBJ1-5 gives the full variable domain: EPEVTQTPSHQVTQMGQEVILRCVPISNHLYFYWYRQILGQKVEFLVSFYNNEISEKSEIFDDQFSVERPDGSNFTLKIRSTKLEDSAMYFCASRGGTVGNQPQHFGDGTRLSIL.

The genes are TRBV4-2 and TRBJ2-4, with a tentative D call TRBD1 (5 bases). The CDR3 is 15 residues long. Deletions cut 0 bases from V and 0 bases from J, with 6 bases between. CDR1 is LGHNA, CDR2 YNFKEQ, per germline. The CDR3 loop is CASSQETVAKNIQYF. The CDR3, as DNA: TGTGCCAGCAGCCAAGAGACAGTAGCCAAAAACATTCAGTACTTC.

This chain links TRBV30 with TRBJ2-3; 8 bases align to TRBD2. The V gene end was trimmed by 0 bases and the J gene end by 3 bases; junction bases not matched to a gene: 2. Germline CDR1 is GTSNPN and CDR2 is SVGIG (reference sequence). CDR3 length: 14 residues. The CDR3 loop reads CAWSVSGRTDTQYF. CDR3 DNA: TGTGCCTGGAGTGTCAGCGGGAGAACAGATACGCAGTATTTT.

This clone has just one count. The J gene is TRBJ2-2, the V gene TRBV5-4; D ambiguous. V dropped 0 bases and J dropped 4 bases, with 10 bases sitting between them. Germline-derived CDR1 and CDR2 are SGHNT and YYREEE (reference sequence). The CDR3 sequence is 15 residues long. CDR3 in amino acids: CASSLDTKTTGELFF. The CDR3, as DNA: TGTGCCAGCAGCTTGGATACTAAAACCACCGGGGAGCTGTTTTTT. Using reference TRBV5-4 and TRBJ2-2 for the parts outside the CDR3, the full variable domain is ETGVTQSPTHLIKTRGQQVTLRCSSQSGHNTVSWYQQALGQGPQFIFQYYREEENGRGNFPPRFSGLQFPNYSSELNVNALELDDSALYLCASSLDTKTTGELFFGEGSRLTVL.

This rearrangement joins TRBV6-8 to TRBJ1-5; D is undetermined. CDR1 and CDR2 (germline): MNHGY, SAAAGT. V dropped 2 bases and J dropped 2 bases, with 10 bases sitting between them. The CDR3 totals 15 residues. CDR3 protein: CASSYPNLGNQPQHF. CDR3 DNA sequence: TGTGCCAGCAGTTACCCGAATCTAGGCAATCAGCCCCAGCATTTT.

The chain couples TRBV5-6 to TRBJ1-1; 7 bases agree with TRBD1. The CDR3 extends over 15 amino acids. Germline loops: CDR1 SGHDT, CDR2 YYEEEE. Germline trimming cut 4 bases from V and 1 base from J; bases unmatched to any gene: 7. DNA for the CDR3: TGTGCCAGCAGCGCTGGGACAGACACGAACACTGAAGCTTTCTTT. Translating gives CASSAGTDTNTEAFF.